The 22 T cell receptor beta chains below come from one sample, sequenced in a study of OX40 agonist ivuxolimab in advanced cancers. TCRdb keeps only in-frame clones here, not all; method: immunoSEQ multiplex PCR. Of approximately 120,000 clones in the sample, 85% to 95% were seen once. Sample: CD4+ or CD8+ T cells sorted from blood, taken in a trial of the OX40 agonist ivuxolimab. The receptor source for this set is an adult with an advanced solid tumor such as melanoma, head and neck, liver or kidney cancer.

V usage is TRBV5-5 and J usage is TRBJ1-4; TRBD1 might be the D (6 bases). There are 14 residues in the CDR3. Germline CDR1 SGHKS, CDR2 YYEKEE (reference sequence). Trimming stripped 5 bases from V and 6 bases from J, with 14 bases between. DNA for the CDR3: TGTGCCAGCAGTCTGGGGGGCGAGGATGAAAAACTGTTTTTT. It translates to CASSLGGEDEKLFF.

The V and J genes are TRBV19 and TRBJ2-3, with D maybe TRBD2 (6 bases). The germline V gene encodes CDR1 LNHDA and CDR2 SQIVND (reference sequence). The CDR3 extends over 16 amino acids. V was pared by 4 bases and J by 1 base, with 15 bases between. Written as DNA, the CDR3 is TGTGCCAGTAGTAAGGAGACTAGAGGGGGCACAGATACGCAGTATTTT. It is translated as CASSKETRGGTDTQYF.

CDR3 amino acids: CAWSRGSGEQFF. The CDR3 coding sequence is TGTGCCTGGAGTCGCGGGAGCGGTGAGCAGTTCTTC. The V and J genes are TRBV30 and TRBJ2-1; 7 bases map to TRBD2. The CDR3 consists of 12 residues. Germline values: CDR1 GTSNPN, CDR2 SVGIG (reference sequence). V lost 2 bases and J lost 9; bases outside the gene matches: 4. Based on the CDR3 plus reference TRBV30 and TRBJ2-1, the full variable domain is SQTIHQWPATLVQPVGSPLSLECTVEGTSNPNLYWYRQAAGRGLQLLFYSVGIGQISSEVPQNLSASRPQDRQFILSSKKLLLSDSGFYLCAWSRGSGEQFFGPGTRLTVL.

CDR3: CAWSVQGNTEAFF. CDR3 DNA: TGTGCCTGGAGTGTACAGGGGAACACTGAAGCTTTCTTT. The chain links TRBV30 to TRBJ1-1, with D possibly TRBD1 on 6 matching bases. V lost 0 bases and J lost 1, with 6 bases in between. From germline, CDR1 is GTSNPN and CDR2 SVGIG (reference sequence). The CDR3 sequence is 13 residues long.

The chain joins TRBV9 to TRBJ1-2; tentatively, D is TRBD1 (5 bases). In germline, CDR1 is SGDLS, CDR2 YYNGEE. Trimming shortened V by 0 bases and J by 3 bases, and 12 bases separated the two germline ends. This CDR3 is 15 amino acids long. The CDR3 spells CASSVDGGLDYGYTF. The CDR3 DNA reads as TGTGCCAGCAGCGTAGATGGGGGATTGGACTATGGCTACACCTTC. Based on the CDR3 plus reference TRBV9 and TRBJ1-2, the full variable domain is DSGVTQTPKHLITATGQRVTLRCSPRSGDLSVYWYQQSLDQGLQFLIQYYNGEERAKGNILERFSAQQFPDLHSELNLSSLELGDSALYFCASSVDGGLDYGYTFGSGTRLTVV.

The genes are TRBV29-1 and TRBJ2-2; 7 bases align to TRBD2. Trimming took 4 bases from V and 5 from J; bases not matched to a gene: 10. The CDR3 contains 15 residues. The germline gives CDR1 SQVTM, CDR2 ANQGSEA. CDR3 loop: CSVAGSGRETGELFF. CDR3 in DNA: TGCAGCGTTGCCGGGTCAGGGAGGGAGACCGGGGAGCTGTTTTTT.

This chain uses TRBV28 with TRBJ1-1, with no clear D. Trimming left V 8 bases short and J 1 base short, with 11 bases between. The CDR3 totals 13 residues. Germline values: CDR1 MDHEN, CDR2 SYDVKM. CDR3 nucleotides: TGTGCCAGCGGCCGGCCGGGGAACACTGAAGCTTTCTTT. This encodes CASGRPGNTEAFF.

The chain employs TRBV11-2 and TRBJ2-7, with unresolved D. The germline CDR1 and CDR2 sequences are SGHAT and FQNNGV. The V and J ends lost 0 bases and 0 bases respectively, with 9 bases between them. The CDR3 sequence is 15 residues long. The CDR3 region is CASSLEAESSYEQYF. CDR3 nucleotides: TGTGCCAGCAGCTTAGAGGCAGAGAGCTCCTACGAGCAGTACTTC.

As DNA, the CDR3 is TGCGCCAGCAGCCCGGGAAGTACGGGACTACACAATGAGCAGTTCTTC. Amino acid sequence: CASSPGSTGLHNEQFF. J is TRBJ2-1 and V is TRBV5-1; 7 bases align to TRBD2. This CDR3 has 16 residues. Trimming cost V 4 bases and J 5 bases; bases outside gene matches: 12. The germline gives CDR1 SGHRS, CDR2 YFSETQ.

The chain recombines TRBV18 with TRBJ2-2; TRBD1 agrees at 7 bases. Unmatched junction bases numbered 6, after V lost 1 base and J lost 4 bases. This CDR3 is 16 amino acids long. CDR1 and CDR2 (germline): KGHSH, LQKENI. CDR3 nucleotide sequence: TGTGCCAGCTCACCACGACAGGGAGTCGGCACCGGGGAGCTGTTTTTT. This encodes CASSPRQGVGTGELFF.

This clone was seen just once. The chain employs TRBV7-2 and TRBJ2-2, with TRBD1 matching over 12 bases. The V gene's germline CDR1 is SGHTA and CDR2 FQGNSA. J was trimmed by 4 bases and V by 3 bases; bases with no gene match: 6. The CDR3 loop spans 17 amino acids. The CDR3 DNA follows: TGTGCCAGCAGCTTTCTGGGACAGGGGGCGGCCACCGGGGAGCTGTTTTTT. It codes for CASSFLGQGAATGELFF.

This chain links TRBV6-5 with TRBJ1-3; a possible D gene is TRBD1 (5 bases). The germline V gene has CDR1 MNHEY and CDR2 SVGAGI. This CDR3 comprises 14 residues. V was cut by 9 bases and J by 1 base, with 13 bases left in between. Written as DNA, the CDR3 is TGTGCCAGTTCTCTACCAGGGTCTGGAAACACCATATATTTT. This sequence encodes CASSLPGSGNTIYF.

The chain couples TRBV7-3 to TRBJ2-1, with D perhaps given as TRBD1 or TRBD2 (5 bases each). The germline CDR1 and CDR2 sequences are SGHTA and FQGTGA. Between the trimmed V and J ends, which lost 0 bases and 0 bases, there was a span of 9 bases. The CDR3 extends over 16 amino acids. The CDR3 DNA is TGTGCCAGCAGCTTAACGGCAGGGAGCTCCTACAATGAGCAGTTCTTC. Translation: CASSLTAGSSYNEQFF.

CDR3 sequence (DNA): TGTGCCAGCAGCTTCAGGAGAGTCTCTGGAAACACCATATATTTT. Amino acids: CASSFRRVSGNTIYF. This chain joins TRBV7-2 and TRBJ1-3, with D unclear. V was clipped by 3 bases and J by 0 bases, with 9 bases between them. This CDR3 region has 15 residues. Germline V gives CDR1 SGHTA, CDR2 FQGNSA.

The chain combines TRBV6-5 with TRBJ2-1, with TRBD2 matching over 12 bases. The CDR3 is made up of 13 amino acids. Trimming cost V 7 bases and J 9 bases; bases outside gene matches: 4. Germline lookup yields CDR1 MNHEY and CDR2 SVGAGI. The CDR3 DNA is TGTGCCAGCACGACTAGCGGGAGTGGTGAGCAGTTCTTC. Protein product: CASTTSGSGEQFF.

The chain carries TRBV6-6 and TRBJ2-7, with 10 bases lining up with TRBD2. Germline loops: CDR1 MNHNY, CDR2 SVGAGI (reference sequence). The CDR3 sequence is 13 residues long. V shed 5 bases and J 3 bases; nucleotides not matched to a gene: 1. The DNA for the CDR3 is TGTGCCAGCAGTCGGACTAGCGGCTACGAGCAGTACTTC. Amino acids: CASSRTSGYEQYF.

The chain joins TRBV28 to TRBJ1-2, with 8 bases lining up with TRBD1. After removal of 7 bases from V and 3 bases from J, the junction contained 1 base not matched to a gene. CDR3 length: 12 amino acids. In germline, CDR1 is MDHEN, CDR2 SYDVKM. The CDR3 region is CASTRGHYGYTF. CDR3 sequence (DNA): TGTGCCAGCACCAGGGGGCACTATGGCTACACCTTC.

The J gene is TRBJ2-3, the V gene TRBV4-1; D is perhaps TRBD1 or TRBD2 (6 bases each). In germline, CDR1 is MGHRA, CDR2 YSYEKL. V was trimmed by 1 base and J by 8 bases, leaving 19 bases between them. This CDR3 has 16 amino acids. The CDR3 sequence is CASSQGLGGGYGTQYF. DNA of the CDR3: TGCGCCAGCAGCCAAGGACTAGGAGGGGGTTACGGTACGCAGTATTTT.

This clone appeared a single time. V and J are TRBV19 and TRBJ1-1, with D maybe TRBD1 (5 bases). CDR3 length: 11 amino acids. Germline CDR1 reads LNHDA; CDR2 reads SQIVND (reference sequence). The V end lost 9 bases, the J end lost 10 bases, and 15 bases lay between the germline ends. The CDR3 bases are TGTGCCAGCGGACTAAGTAGGGGAGCTTTCTTT. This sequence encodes CASGLSRGAFF.

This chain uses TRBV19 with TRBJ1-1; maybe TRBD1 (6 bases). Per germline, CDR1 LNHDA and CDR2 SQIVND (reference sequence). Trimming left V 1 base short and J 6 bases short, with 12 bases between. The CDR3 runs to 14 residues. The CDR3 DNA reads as TGTGCCAGTAGTATAGGTCAGGGGAGAGCTGAAGCTTTCTTT. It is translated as CASSIGQGRAEAFF.

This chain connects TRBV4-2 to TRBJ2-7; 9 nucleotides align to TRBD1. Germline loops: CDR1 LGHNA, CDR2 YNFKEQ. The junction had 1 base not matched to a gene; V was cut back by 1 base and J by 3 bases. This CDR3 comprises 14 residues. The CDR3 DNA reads TGTGCCAGCAGCCAAGCGACAGGGGGCTACGAGCAGTACTTC. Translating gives CASSQATGGYEQYF.

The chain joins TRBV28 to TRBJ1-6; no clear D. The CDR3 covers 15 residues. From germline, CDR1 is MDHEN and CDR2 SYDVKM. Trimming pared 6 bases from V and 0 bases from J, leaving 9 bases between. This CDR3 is CASRGGSSYNSPLHF. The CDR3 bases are TGTGCCAGCAGGGGAGGGAGCTCCTATAATTCACCCCTCCACTTT.